The 28 T cell receptor beta chains in this list originate from one sample, sequenced in a study of blood T cells in healthy people across ages. Sample-barcoded 5' priming and a J-beta primer mix drove a second PCR of roughly 6 to 12 cycles. One entry per CDR3 protein, called by TCRdb with MiXCR from the 5' RACE reads. The sample carries roughly 800,000 distinct CDR3 sequences, around 36% recorded once. The sample comprised blood. The receptors derive from a man younger than 30 in good health.

A few counts support this clonotype. The rearrangement joins TRBV5-6 to TRBJ2-5; TRBD2 aligns across 13 bases. Per germline, CDR1 SGHDT and CDR2 YYEEEE. The V and J ends lost 3 bases and 12 bases, in that order; junction bases with no gene match: 11. The CDR3 has 15 residues. The CDR3 protein is CASSSKGLAGAQEYF. CDR3 in DNA: TGTGCCAGCAGCTCGAAAGGACTAGCGGGGGCTCAGGAGTACTTC.

This clonotype was observed once. One end of the junction varies from germline; a read error may be responsible. This chain connects TRBV12-3 or TRBV12-4 to TRBJ2-7; D gene unclear. CDR3 length equals 13 residues. CDR3 DNA: TGTGCCGGCAGTGTAGTAGGAGACTACGAGCAGTACTTC. Encoded protein: CAGSVVGDYEQYF.

In this sample, this clonotype turned up a few times. The gene calls are TRBV13 and TRBJ2-1; 7 bases fit TRBD2. The germline V gene encodes CDR1 PRHDT and CDR2 FYEKMQ (reference sequence). The CDR3 extends over 15 amino acids. J lost 7 bases, V lost 1 base, and 7 bases had no gene match. CDR3 in amino acids: CASSLAGRERNEQFF. CDR3 bases: TGTGCCAGCAGCTTAGCGGGGAGGGAGAGAAATGAGCAGTTCTTC.

Ten or more counts support this clonotype. The chain carries TRBV4-3 and TRBJ2-1, with TRBD2 identical over 11 bases. The CDR3 loop spans 16 amino acids. Germline loops: CDR1 LGHNA, CDR2 YSLEER. With 1 base clipped from V and 5 bases from J, the junction kept 4 bases outside the gene matches. CDR3 bases: TGCGCCAGCAGCCAAGGGCTAGCGGGGGGTAACAATGAGCAGTTCTTC. Its protein product is CASSQGLAGGNNEQFF.

This clonotype was picked up a small number of times. V is TRBV20-1 and J is TRBJ1-4; tentative D call: TRBD1 (5 bases). Trimming cost V 6 bases and J 8 bases, with 16 bases left between them. Germline assignment: CDR1 DFQATT and CDR2 SNEGSKA (reference sequence). This CDR3 is built from 13 residues. Here the CDR3 DNA reads TGCAGTGCCCCCAGGAGGGGCGGAGAAAAACTGTTTTTT. Translating it yields CSAPRRGGEKLFF.

This chain connects TRBV12-3 or TRBV12-4 to TRBJ1-5; D might be TRBD1 (5 bases). The CDR3 length is 12 residues. V lost 6 bases to trimming and J lost 7 bases, with 10 bases between them. CDR3 sequence reads: CASRAGAQPQHF. In nucleotides, the CDR3 is TGTGCCAGCAGGGCCGGGGCCCAGCCCCAGCATTTT.

In this sample, this clonotype turned up many times. V and J are TRBV7-9 and TRBJ2-3; D call uncertain. Germline assignment: CDR1 SEHNR and CDR2 FQNEAQ (reference sequence). V lost 2 bases to trimming and J lost 0 bases, with 9 bases between them. CDR3 length: 15 amino acids. DNA of the CDR3: TGTGCCAGCAGCTTAACAGCGAGCAGCACAGATACGCAGTATTTT. The encoded protein is CASSLTASSTDTQYF. The full variable domain, completed using reference TRBV7-9 and TRBJ2-3, is DTGVSQNPRHKITKRGQNVTFRCDPISEHNRLYWYRQTLGQGPEFLTYFQNEAQLEKSRLLSDRFSAERPKGSFSTLEIQRTEQGDSAMYLCASSLTASSTDTQYFGPGTRLTVL.

Worth noting for this clonotype: A read error may explain this, as a much larger clone is one base away. V is TRBV12-3 or TRBV12-4 and J is TRBJ2-7, with 9 nucleotides matching TRBD2. V dropped 2 bases and J dropped 2; count of bases not matched to a gene: 7. The CDR3 contains 16 residues. CDR3 nucleotides: TGTGCCAGCAGTTTAAAGGTGGGCGGGGGGGCCTACGAGCAGTACTTC. Its translation: CASSLKVGGGAYEQYF.

This chain connects TRBV4-2 to TRBJ1-4; D is uncertain. The CDR3 has 14 amino acids. V lost 1 base and J lost 5, with 8 bases in between. Germline V CDR1 and CDR2: LGHNA, YNFKEQ. The CDR3 bases are TGTGCCAGCAGCCAAGGGGCCGTAAATGAAAAACTGTTTTTT. This sequence encodes CASSQGAVNEKLFF.

This clonotype turned up a few times. The genes are TRBV20-1 and TRBJ2-1, with 11 bases identical to TRBD2. V trimming: 0 bases; J trimming: 4 bases; junction bases outside the gene matches: 5. Per the germline V gene, CDR1 is DFQATT and CDR2 is SNEGSKA (reference sequence). The CDR3 length is 16 residues. The CDR3 DNA reads TGCAGTGCTAGAGATTGGCTAGCGGGGGGTTACAATGAGCAGTTCTTC. It encodes CSARDWLAGGYNEQFF.

The chain couples TRBV7-2 to TRBJ2-3; tentatively, D is TRBD2 (7 bases). CDR1 is SGHTA, CDR2 FQGNSA, per germline. The CDR3 runs to 16 residues. The ends were cut back, 4 bases at V and 0 bases at J, with 14 bases in the middle. In DNA form, the CDR3 reads TGTGCCAGCAGCTCCGGCGGGGGCCAGAGCACAGATACGCAGTATTTT. Protein product: CASSSGGGQSTDTQYF.

The chain carries TRBV27 and TRBJ2-4, with D maybe TRBD1 (6 bases). The CDR3 runs to 18 residues. Trimming took 5 bases from V and 0 from J, leaving 20 bases between them. From germline, CDR1 is MNHEY and CDR2 SMNVEV (reference sequence). As DNA, the CDR3 is TGTGCCAGCAGTCCAGTGACAGTGGGGGCAGCAGCCAAAAACATTCAGTACTTC. Translating it yields CASSPVTVGAAAKNIQYF.

The chain combines TRBV19 with TRBJ2-1; 12 bases agree with TRBD1. The germline CDR1 and CDR2 sequences are LNHDA and SQIVND (reference sequence). Losses at the gene ends were 3 bases for V and 7 bases for J; bases not matched to a gene: 7. CDR3 length equals 16 residues. This CDR3 reads CASSMPGTGGYNEQFF. Here the CDR3 DNA reads TGTGCCAGTAGTATGCCGGGGACAGGGGGCTATAATGAGCAGTTCTTC. Full variable domain (missing parts from reference TRBV19 and TRBJ2-1): DGGITQSPKYLFRKEGQNVTLSCEQNLNHDAMYWYRQDPGQGLRLIYYSQIVNDFQKGDIAEGYSVSREKKESFPLTVTSAQKNPTAFYLCASSMPGTGGYNEQFFGPGTRLTVL.

The rearrangement uses TRBV14 and TRBJ2-1; D gene uncertain. The CDR3 covers 15 residues. Per the germline V gene, CDR1 is SGHDN and CDR2 is FVKESK. The V end lost 4 bases, the J end lost 6 bases, and 16 bases lay between the germline ends. The CDR3 reads CASSRARWTLNEQFF. The CDR3 bases are TGTGCCAGCAGCCGTGCCCGATGGACGCTCAATGAGCAGTTCTTC.

This clonotype has just a few counts. This chain connects TRBV12-3 or TRBV12-4 to TRBJ2-7; D unclear. The CDR3 contains 15 residues. V lost 2 bases and J lost 3, with 14 bases in between. CDR3 bases: TGTGCCAGCAGTTTAAGTGGTCAGAAACACTACGAGCAGTACTTC. Protein product: CASSLSGQKHYEQYF.

This clonotype was counted between two and nine times. The V gene is TRBV7-9, the J gene TRBJ2-3; TRBD1 aligns across 9 bases. This CDR3 has 13 amino acids. Germline V gene lookup returns CDR1 SEHNR and CDR2 FQNEAQ (reference sequence). Trimming took 6 bases from V and 13 from J; bases not matched to a gene: 11. The CDR3 sequence: CASRPPGTGGKYF. The CDR3 coding sequence is TGTGCCAGCAGACCTCCAGGAACAGGGGGCAAGTATTTT.

A few counts support this clonotype. The chain uses TRBV3-1 and TRBJ2-1; D remains ambiguous. CDR3 length: 11 amino acids. Germline-derived CDR1 and CDR2 are LGHDT and YNNKEL (reference sequence). V was pared by 0 bases and J by 12 bases, with 6 bases between. The CDR3 DNA sequence: TGTGCCAGCAGCCAAGATAACGGGCAGTTCTTC. Its protein is CASSQDNGQFF.

This clonotype was picked up one time. The rearrangement uses TRBV20-1 and TRBJ2-5; 8 bases align to TRBD2. This CDR3 has 16 amino acids. V shed 0 bases and J 2 bases; nucleotides not matched to a gene: 8. Germline CDR1 reads DFQATT; CDR2 reads SNEGSKA (reference sequence). This CDR3 reads CSARDLAGGPQETQYF. The CDR3 coding sequence is TGCAGTGCTAGAGATCTCGCGGGGGGTCCTCAAGAGACCCAGTACTTC.

This clonotype has only a few counts. The rearrangement links TRBV4-2 to TRBJ2-1; the match to TRBD2 covers 10 bases. CDR1 is LGHNA, CDR2 YNFKEQ, per germline. This CDR3 region has 16 residues. Trimming took 1 base from V and 8 from J; bases not matched to a gene: 8. CDR3 in amino acids: CASSQGSGGASDEQFF. The CDR3, as DNA: TGTGCCAGCAGCCAAGGAAGCGGGGGGGCCTCTGATGAGCAGTTCTTC.

The V gene is TRBV10-3, the J gene TRBJ2-2; 11 bases map to TRBD1. This CDR3 is built from 16 residues. The V and J ends lost 6 bases and 3 bases, in that order; junction bases with no gene match: 6. CDR1 is ENHRY, CDR2 SYGVKD, per germline. CDR3 DNA: TGTGCCATCAGGAGGACAGGGGGCGAGGACACCGGGGAGCTGTTTTTT. Its protein is CAIRRTGGEDTGELFF.

A word on this clonotype: A much larger clone sits a single nucleotide away, making a read error possible. V and J are TRBV12-3 or TRBV12-4 and TRBJ2-5, with TRBD1 matching 12 bases. Trimming at V came to 10 bases and at J to 11 bases, leaving 17 bases not matched to a gene. CDR3 length: 15 residues. The CDR3 here is CATGRGTGGFVEQYF. The CDR3 DNA sequence: TGTGCCACGGGTAGGGGGACAGGGGGCTTTGTTGAGCAGTACTTC.

CDR3: CASSPGTDRQETQYF. In DNA, the CDR3 is TGTGCCAGCAGCCCCGGGACAGATAGACAAGAGACCCAGTACTTC. The V call is TRBV7-3, the J call TRBJ2-5, with 7 bases identical to TRBD1. Germline V gives CDR1 SGHTA, CDR2 FQGTGA. With 5 bases clipped from V and 2 bases from J, the junction kept 8 bases outside the gene matches. The CDR3 sequence is 15 residues long.

In DNA, the CDR3 is TGTGCCAGCAGCTTGGACCCTCAGGGTTCACCCCTCCACTTT. Amino acid sequence: CASSLDPQGSPLHF. V is TRBV7-9 and J is TRBJ1-6; weak D call: TRBD1 (5 bases). This CDR3 is 14 amino acids long. Germline assignment: CDR1 SEHNR and CDR2 FQNEAQ (reference sequence). Trimming pared 3 bases from V and 9 bases from J, leaving 12 bases between.

V is TRBV4-1 and J is TRBJ2-1; 9 bases map to TRBD2. Germline lookup yields CDR1 MGHRA and CDR2 YSYEKL. The CDR3 is 20 residues long. After removal of 1 base from V and 0 bases from J, the junction contained 13 bases not matched to a gene. In DNA, the CDR3 is TGCGCCAGCAGCCAAGTTGTGTTCGCATTAGCGGGGGTCTCCTACAATGAGCAGTTCTTC. Protein sequence: CASSQVVFALAGVSYNEQFF.

This rearrangement joins TRBV18 to TRBJ2-4; no definite D call. The DNA end is a closer match to TRBJ2-7, so the J assignment may be wrong. CDR3 length: 15 residues. CDR1 is KGHSH, CDR2 LQKENI, per germline. The CDR3 sequence is CASSPRETVVYEQYF. DNA of the CDR3: TGTGCCAGCTCACCAAGAGAGACTGTAGTGTACGAGCAGTACTTC.

Points on this clonotype: One end of the junction does not line up with germline, which may come from a read error. The V and J genes are TRBV4-3 and TRBJ2-1; 7 positions match TRBD2. CDR3 length equals 17 residues. The V gene's germline CDR1 is LGHNA and CDR2 YSLEER. The CDR3 region is CVSSPRTRGGPYNEQFF. CDR3 in DNA: TGCGTCAGCAGCCCCCGGACTCGCGGGGGTCCCTACAATGAGCAGTTCTTC.

The rearrangement joins TRBV29-1 to TRBJ2-1; D gene uncertain. This CDR3 region has 11 residues. The germline V gene encodes CDR1 SQVTM and CDR2 ANQGSEA. The V end was cut by 6 bases, the J end by 4 bases, with 7 bases between. This chain's CDR3 is CSVNRYNEQFF. The CDR3 coding sequence is TGCAGCGTCAACAGATACAATGAGCAGTTCTTC.

The gene calls are TRBV20-1 and TRBJ2-5; 8 bases map to TRBD2. Unmatched junction bases numbered 23, after V lost 3 bases and J lost 11 bases. Germline CDR1 reads DFQATT; CDR2 reads SNEGSKA (reference sequence). This CDR3 region has 17 residues. CDR3 in DNA: TGCAGTGCTAGCGGGAGCGGGGGCTCCCTGGACGACAATGAGCAGTACTTC. This gives the protein CSASGSGGSLDDNEQYF.